The 5 T cell receptor beta chains in this list originate from one sample, sequenced in a study of cytomegalovirus exposure and HLA in healthy donors. Primers: 60 Vbeta forward and 13 Jbeta reverse. The repertoire was sequenced with immunoSEQ multiplex PCR; TCRdb's copy has only in-frame clones and lacks some. The repertoire holds 100,000 to 150,000 clones, with 80% as singletons. Input material: PBMCs. All receptors derive from a man in his forties in good health and CMV-seronegative.

This clone showed up just a few times. The J gene is TRBJ1-1, the V gene TRBV10-3; a weak D match, TRBD1 (6 bases). Trimming shortened V by 4 bases and J by 1 base, and 10 bases separated the two germline ends. CDR1 is ENHRY and CDR2 is SYGVKD in the germline V gene. The length of the CDR3 is 14 residues. This chain's CDR3 is CAISVGQTNTEAFF. The CDR3 bases are TGTGCCATCAGTGTAGGACAGACGAACACTGAAGCTTTCTTT.

The chain recombines TRBV25-1 with TRBJ2-3; D is perhaps TRBD1 (6 bases). The CDR3 runs 12 residues. V shed 6 bases and J shed 4 bases, with 8 bases lying between them. The V gene's germline CDR1 is MGHDK and CDR2 SYGVNS. DNA of the CDR3: TGTGCCAGCAGAAGGGGGTCAGATACGCAGTATTTT. It yields the protein CASRRGSDTQYF.

V is TRBV5-1 and J is TRBJ2-7; 8 bases match TRBD1. The V segment lost 1 base and the J segment 5 bases; nucleotides outside the gene matches: 8. This CDR3 contains 15 residues. CDR1 is SGHRS and CDR2 is YFSETQ in the germline V gene. The CDR3 loop reads CASSLLDREYNEQYF. CDR3 sequence (DNA): TGCGCCAGCAGCTTGCTGGACAGGGAATACAACGAGCAGTACTTC.

This clone came up a few times. The chain uses TRBV28 and TRBJ1-1, with 7 bases that match TRBD1. In germline, CDR1 is MDHEN, CDR2 SYDVKM. V trimming: 7 bases; J trimming: 5 bases; junction bases outside the gene matches: 4. The CDR3 has 12 amino acids. This CDR3 reads CASTHRGTEAFF. The CDR3 bases are TGTGCCAGCACCCACAGGGGTACTGAAGCTTTCTTT.

The sample holds one count of this clone. The chain employs TRBV7-9 and TRBJ2-2; 12 nucleotides align to TRBD1. This CDR3 comprises 18 residues. Germline loops: CDR1 SEHNR, CDR2 FQNEAQ (reference sequence). V was clipped by 6 bases and J by 3 bases; unmatched bases: 11. Here the CDR3 reads CASRPGQGAIVDTGELFF. The CDR3 nucleotides read TGTGCCAGCAGGCCGGGACAGGGGGCTATTGTGGACACCGGGGAGCTGTTTTTT.